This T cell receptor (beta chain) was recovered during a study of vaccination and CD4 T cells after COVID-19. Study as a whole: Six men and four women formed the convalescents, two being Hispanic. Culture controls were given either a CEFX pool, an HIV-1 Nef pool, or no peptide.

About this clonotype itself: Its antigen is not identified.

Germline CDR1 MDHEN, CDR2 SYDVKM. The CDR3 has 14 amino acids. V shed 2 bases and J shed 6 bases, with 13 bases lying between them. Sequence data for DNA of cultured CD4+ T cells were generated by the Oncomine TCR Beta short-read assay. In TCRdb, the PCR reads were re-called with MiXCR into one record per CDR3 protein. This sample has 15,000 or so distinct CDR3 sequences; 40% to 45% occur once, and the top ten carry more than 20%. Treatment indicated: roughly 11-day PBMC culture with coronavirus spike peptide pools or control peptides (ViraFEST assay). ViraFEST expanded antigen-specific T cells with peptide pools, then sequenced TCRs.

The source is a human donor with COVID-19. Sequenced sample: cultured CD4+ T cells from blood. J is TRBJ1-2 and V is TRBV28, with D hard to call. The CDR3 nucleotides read TGTGCCAGCAGTTTAAGAGGGTATGGGGATGGCTACACCTTC. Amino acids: CASSLRGYGDGYTF.